Listed here are 26 T cell receptor beta chains from one sample, sequenced in a study of T cell changes during pregnancy in multiple sclerosis. Only in-frame clones appear in the TCRdb table, and some are missing; sequencing was by immunoSEQ multiplex PCR. The sample holds about 38,000 clones, about nine tenths seen once. The starting material was CD4+ T cells from peripheral blood mononuclear cells, obtained after pregnancy. The receptors were gathered from a female donor in good health, enrolled as a control in a pregnancy study.

The chain uses TRBV2 and TRBJ2-5; TRBD1 aligns across 9 bases. The CDR3 is 14 residues long. Trimming took 7 bases from V and 5 from J; bases not matched to a gene: 8. Germline V lookup: CDR1 SNHLY, CDR2 FYNNEI. CDR3 in amino acids: CASITDRGGETQYF. As DNA, the CDR3 is TGTGCCAGCATAACGGACAGGGGAGGGGAGACCCAGTACTTC.

This clone was seen a single time. The J gene is TRBJ2-5, the V gene TRBV29-1; 8 bases agree with TRBD2. The CDR3 covers 13 residues. Germline lookup yields CDR1 SQVTM and CDR2 ANQGSEA. After removal of 8 bases from V and 5 bases from J, the junction contained 10 bases not matched to a gene. Here the CDR3 reads CSSGGGPGETQYF. CDR3 bases: TGCAGCTCCGGGGGGGGCCCTGGGGAGACCCAGTACTTC.

This clone was detected a few times. Within the sample, other DNA sequences also encode this same CDR3. The chain employs TRBV7-9 and TRBJ1-2; 7 bases fit TRBD1. The junction had 1 base not matched to a gene; V was cut back by 1 base and J by 5 bases. CDR3 length equals 13 residues. Germline V CDR1 and CDR2: SEHNR, FQNEAQ (reference sequence). CDR3 region: CASSLEGAYGYTF. As DNA, the CDR3 is TGTGCCAGCAGCTTAGAGGGGGCTTATGGCTACACCTTC.

This sequence joins TRBV29-1 and TRBJ1-4; TRBD1 matches 8 bases. The trim removed 3 bases at V and 4 bases at J, leaving 10 bases unmatched. Germline-derived CDR1 and CDR2 are SQVTM and ANQGSEA. The CDR3 runs to 16 residues. For the CDR3, the DNA is TGCAGCGTTGACTCAGGACAGGGCGGAATTAATGAAAAACTGTTTTTT. Translating it yields CSVDSGQGGINEKLFF.

The genes are TRBV2 and TRBJ1-2; maybe TRBD1 (6 bases). Trimming took 4 bases from V and 4 from J, leaving 10 bases between them. The CDR3 has 13 amino acids. The germline V gene has CDR1 SNHLY and CDR2 FYNNEI. Here the CDR3 reads CASSVDRIYGYTF. CDR3 nucleotides: TGTGCCAGCAGTGTGGACAGAATCTATGGCTACACCTTC.

V usage is TRBV28 and J usage is TRBJ1-5; D is possibly TRBD1 (6 bases). V gave up 3 bases and J gave up 1 base, with 25 bases separating them. The CDR3 loop spans 20 amino acids. Germline V CDR1 and CDR2: MDHEN, SYDVKM. The CDR3 sequence is CASSFYLTPTGGLSNQPQHF. The CDR3 coding sequence is TGTGCCAGCAGTTTCTACTTAACACCGACGGGGGGCTTAAGCAATCAGCCCCAGCATTTT.

The rearrangement links TRBV19 to TRBJ1-1; a possible D gene is TRBD1 (5 bases). The CDR3 consists of 14 residues. The ends were cut back, 1 base at V and 5 bases at J, with 11 bases in the middle. Germline lookup yields CDR1 LNHDA and CDR2 SQIVND (reference sequence). CDR3 sequence: CASSIVGGETEAFF. The CDR3, as DNA: TGTGCCAGTAGTATAGTTGGGGGGGAGACTGAAGCTTTCTTT.

The chain recombines TRBV4-1 with TRBJ1-2; 9 positions agree with TRBD1. Trimming took 5 bases from V and 7 from J; bases not matched to a gene: 8. Germline V lookup: CDR1 MGHRA, CDR2 YSYEKL. CDR3 length equals 14 residues. The CDR3 is CASSVGDRARGYTF. For the CDR3, the DNA is TGCGCCAGCAGCGTAGGGGACAGGGCTCGTGGCTACACCTTC.

The chain links TRBV5-6 to TRBJ1-2; 11 nucleotides line up with TRBD1. This CDR3 has 17 residues. Looked up from germline, CDR1 is SGHDT and CDR2 is YYEEEE. With 5 bases clipped from V and 8 bases from J, the junction kept 17 bases outside the gene matches. The CDR3 nucleotides are TGTGCCAGCAGTTTCCTTGGACAGGGGGCAATCACATTCGGCTACACCTTC. As protein: CASSFLGQGAITFGYTF.

This clone has only one observation. This sequence joins TRBV18 and TRBJ2-7; 9 bases are a match to TRBD2. The V and J ends lost 6 bases and 0 bases, in that order; junction bases with no gene match: 6. From germline, CDR1 is KGHSH and CDR2 LQKENI. The CDR3 runs 15 residues. CDR3 DNA sequence: TGTGCCAGCTCTCGACTAGCGGAAAGCTCCTACGAGCAGTACTTC. As protein: CASSRLAESSYEQYF.

V and J are TRBV27 and TRBJ1-2; D remains unclear. V was clipped by 5 bases and J by 4 bases, with 14 bases between them. Germline V gene lookup returns CDR1 MNHEY and CDR2 SMNVEV (reference sequence). CDR3 size: 14 residues. The CDR3 region is CASSPRRGGYGYTF. In DNA, the CDR3 is TGTGCCAGCAGTCCCCGACGGGGAGGCTATGGCTACACCTTC.

The chain couples TRBV6-5 to TRBJ2-7; tentative D call: TRBD2 (6 bases). Germline CDR1 is MNHEY and CDR2 is SVGAGI. The V end was cut by 8 bases, the J end by 6 bases, with 17 bases between. This CDR3 comprises 13 residues. CDR3: CASVPAGTGEQYF. The CDR3 DNA reads TGTGCCAGCGTCCCGGCGGGGACCGGCGAGCAGTACTTC.

The chain combines TRBV5-5 with TRBJ1-2, with 8 bases matching TRBD1. The CDR3 consists of 15 residues. Trimming took 6 bases from V and 4 from J; bases not matched to a gene: 11. From germline, CDR1 is SGHKS and CDR2 YYEKEE (reference sequence). CDR3 DNA: TGTGCCAGCACCCGCGGCACAGGGGGATCCTATGGCTACACCTTC. This codes for CASTRGTGGSYGYTF.

The chain employs TRBV27 and TRBJ2-1; TRBD2 aligns across 14 bases. J was trimmed by 9 bases and V by 5 bases; bases with no gene match: 6. CDR1 is MNHEY and CDR2 is SMNVEV in the germline V gene (reference sequence). The CDR3 contains 15 residues. The CDR3 bases are TGTGCCAGCAGTCGACTAGCGGGAGGGCAGGGTGAGCAGTTCTTC. Amino acids: CASSRLAGGQGEQFF.

The chain links TRBV9 to TRBJ2-2; D might be TRBD2 (5 bases). Trimming took off 1 base at V and 8 bases at J, with 12 bases between the two ends. Germline-derived CDR1 and CDR2 are SGDLS and YYNGEE. The CDR3 spans 14 residues. The CDR3 bases are TGTGCCAGCAGCGTACGGACCCGGGGAGGGGAGCTGTTTTTT. It yields the protein CASSVRTRGGELFF.

The chain joins TRBV5-6 to TRBJ1-5; D is possibly TRBD1 (6 bases). Per germline, CDR1 SGHDT and CDR2 YYEEEE. The CDR3 extends over 16 amino acids. V lost 2 bases and J lost 7, with 19 bases in between. The CDR3 sequence: CASSLFRGGAGQPQHF. The CDR3 DNA sequence: TGTGCCAGCAGCTTATTCCGGGGGGGCGCGGGGCAGCCCCAGCATTTT. Variable domain in full (rest from reference TRBV5-6 and TRBJ1-5): DAGVTQSPTHLIKTRGQQVTLRCSPKSGHDTVSWYQQALGQGPQFIFQYYEEEERQRGNFPDRFSGHQFPNYSSELNVNALLLGDSALYLCASSLFRGGAGQPQHFGDGTRLSIL.

The chain carries TRBV7-2 and TRBJ2-5, with 13 bases fitting TRBD2. The V gene end was trimmed by 5 bases and the J gene end by 1 base; junction bases not matched to a gene: 1. The CDR3 is 15 amino acids. Germline lookup yields CDR1 SGHTA and CDR2 FQGNSA. The chain's CDR3 is CASSRLAGGQETQYF. CDR3 DNA sequence: TGTGCCAGCAGCCGACTAGCGGGGGGCCAAGAGACCCAGTACTTC.

The gene calls are TRBV5-1 and TRBJ2-3; possible D gene TRBD2, 6 bases. Trimming cost V 0 bases and J 3 bases, with 17 bases left between them. In germline, CDR1 is SGHRS, CDR2 YFSETQ. The CDR3 extends over 17 amino acids. Here the CDR3 DNA reads TGCGCCAGCAGCTTGGAGGCTATGGGAGGCGGGACAGATACGCAGTATTTT. Its translation: CASSLEAMGGGTDTQYF.

V and J are TRBV25-1 and TRBJ1-1; tentative D call: TRBD1 (6 bases). V was shortened by 4 bases and J by 1 base, with 13 bases between the two germline ends. The CDR3 totals 15 residues. Germline V lookup: CDR1 MGHDK, CDR2 SYGVNS. For the CDR3, the DNA is TGTGCCAGCAGTGCAGTCGGACAGTCGAACACTGAAGCTTTCTTT. It yields the protein CASSAVGQSNTEAFF. The complete variable domain, with remaining parts taken from reference TRBV25-1 and TRBJ1-1, reads EADIYQTPRYLVIGTGKKITLECSQTMGHDKMYWYQQDPGMELHLIHYSYGVNSTEKGDLSSESTVSRIRTEHFPLTLESARPSHTSQYLCASSAVGQSNTEAFFGQGTRLTVV.

The CDR3 protein is CASSEVSDRAYEQYF. DNA for the CDR3: TGTGCCAGCAGCGAAGTATCGGACAGGGCCTACGAGCAGTACTTC. The chain joins TRBV7-9 to TRBJ2-7; 8 positions agree with TRBD1. CDR1 is SEHNR and CDR2 is FQNEAQ in the germline V gene (reference sequence). The junction had 8 bases not matched to a gene; V was cut back by 5 bases and J by 2 bases. This CDR3 has 15 amino acids.

The chain recombines TRBV19 with TRBJ2-1; TRBD2 matches at 7 bases. The V gene end was trimmed by 4 bases and the J gene end by 11 bases; junction bases not matched to a gene: 17. The CDR3 is 16 residues long. CDR1 is LNHDA, CDR2 SQIVND, per germline (reference sequence). The CDR3 nucleotides are TGTGCCAGTAGTACAGCCCCCCCAAGGACTAGTTCTCAGCAGTTCTTC. This sequence encodes CASSTAPPRTSSQQFF.

This sequence joins TRBV5-4 and TRBJ1-1; 10 bases agree with TRBD1. The CDR3 is made up of 14 amino acids. The ends lost 4 bases at V and 4 bases at J; junction bases unmatched: 4. CDR1 SGHNT and CDR2 YYREEE come from the germline V gene (reference sequence). CDR3 sequence (DNA): TGTGCCAGCAGCGTGGACAGGGGGGTCACTGAAGCTTTCTTT. Residues: CASSVDRGVTEAFF.

The chain recombines TRBV27 with TRBJ2-6; 9 nucleotides agree with TRBD1. Trimming at V came to 4 bases and at J to 2 bases, leaving 3 bases not matched to a gene. Germline lookup yields CDR1 MNHEY and CDR2 SMNVEV (reference sequence). The CDR3 runs to 16 residues. The CDR3 DNA reads TGTGCCAGCAGTTCTAGACAGGGGGCTGGGGCCAACGTCCTGACTTTC. Amino acid sequence: CASSSRQGAGANVLTF.

V usage is TRBV11-2 and J usage is TRBJ2-5, with TRBD2 matching 9 bases. V was clipped by 3 bases and J by 0 bases; unmatched bases: 2. The CDR3 sequence is 15 residues long. Germline V lookup: CDR1 SGHAT, CDR2 FQNNGV. CDR3 in amino acids: CASSFAGGYQETQYF. The CDR3 DNA is TGTGCCAGCAGCTTCGCGGGGGGGTACCAAGAGACCCAGTACTTC.

This clone was found a few times. The J gene is TRBJ2-1, the V gene TRBV29-1; D may be TRBD1 (6 bases). The CDR3 length is 15 residues. Trimming took 1 base from V and 0 from J, leaving 10 bases between them. The V gene's germline CDR1 is SQVTM and CDR2 ANQGSEA. The CDR3 DNA sequence: TGCAGCGTTGAAGGGACAGAGAGCTCCTACAATGAGCAGTTCTTC. Translating gives CSVEGTESSYNEQFF.

The CDR3 sequence is CASSSRDFGSGNTIYF. As DNA, the CDR3 is TGTGCCAGCAGCTCCCGGGACTTTGGCTCTGGAAACACCATATATTTT. The chain uses TRBV9 and TRBJ1-3; TRBD1 is a possible D gene (5 bases). There are 16 residues in the CDR3. The germline gives CDR1 SGDLS, CDR2 YYNGEE. Trimming pared 4 bases from V and 0 bases from J, leaving 14 bases between.